This T cell receptor (beta chain) was sequenced during a study of blood T cell repertoires in COVID-19. This clone showed up just once. In the original processing: It was from reference gene primer amplification that nucleated cell counts were estimated. TCRdb's table, derived via immunoSEQ multiplex PCR, lists solely in-frame clones and lacks some. V, J and clone size derive from that table, while D and trimming were established from the DNA sequence. The repertoire holds about 440,000 clones, with 88% as singletons. Germline V gene data show CDR1 as MNHEY and CDR2 as SMNVEV (reference sequence). V was clipped by 5 bases and J by 3 bases, with 16 bases between them. The CDR3 has 15 amino acids. The Seattle patients, enrolled during active infection, were followed longitudinally.

Sequenced input: peripheral blood. This rearrangement joins TRBV27 to TRBJ1-1; possibly TRBD1 for D (5 bases). The TCR originated in a woman aged 50 to 60 with COVID-19, enrolled during active disease. CDR3 protein: CASSLQPGPDTEAFF. CDR3 bases: TGTGCCAGCAGTCTTCAGCCAGGGCCGGACACTGAAGCTTTCTTT.